The 30 T cell receptor beta chains below were found in one sample sequenced in a study of T-cell reconstitution after alpha-beta-depleted transplantation in children. Preparation of the TCRbeta library used unique molecular identifiers. TCRdb redid the calling of the PCR reads with MiXCR, one entry per CDR3 protein. Found here are over 450,000 distinct CDR3 sequences, 10% to 13% of them singletons; the top ten hold around 2%. Source: PBMCs, taken before TCRalphabeta/CD19-depleted stem cell transplant. The receptors stem from a child younger than 10 with inherited bone marrow failure, due to receive a stem cell transplant.

This clonotype was picked up a small number of times. The chain joins TRBV29-1 to TRBJ2-4; D is possibly TRBD1 or TRBD2 (5 bases each). V lost 0 bases and J lost 3, with 15 bases in between. The CDR3 consists of 16 residues. Germline assignment: CDR1 SQVTM and CDR2 ANQGSEA. CDR3 bases: TGCAGCGTTGAAGAGGATCGGGGACGGGGCAAAAACATTCAGTACTTC. Protein product: CSVEEDRGRGKNIQYF.

This clonotype was counted ten times or more. CDR3 nucleotides: TGCGCCAGCAGCCAAGGGATAAGGCGCGATACGCAGTATTTT. It is translated as CASSQGIRRDTQYF. This sequence joins TRBV4-3 and TRBJ2-3; D is unresolved. V lost 1 base, J lost 6 bases, and 11 bases lay in between. Germline CDR1 LGHNA, CDR2 YSLEER. This CDR3 is built from 14 residues.

The chain has TRBV14 and TRBJ1-2; D is unresolved. This CDR3 region has 13 residues. CDR1 and CDR2 (germline): SGHDN, FVKESK. Trimming took 1 base from V and 6 from J, leaving 9 bases between them. CDR3 sequence (DNA): TGTGCCAGCAGCCAAGGGCCAGCCAATGGCTACACCTTC. Its translation is CASSQGPANGYTF.

This clonotype was detected many times. The gene calls are TRBV5-1 and TRBJ2-5, with D maybe TRBD2 (5 bases). Trimming took 4 bases from V and 4 from J, leaving 17 bases between them. This CDR3 is 15 amino acids long. Germline CDR1 is SGHRS and CDR2 is YFSETQ. DNA for the CDR3: TGCGCCAGCAGCACCTTAGCGACGAGAGCAGAGACCCAGTACTTC. Its translation is CASSTLATRAETQYF.

This clonotype has at least ten counts. The chain couples TRBV7-8 to TRBJ2-1; the match to TRBD2 covers 7 bases. The CDR3 has 17 amino acids. Germline V gives CDR1 SGHVS, CDR2 FQNEAQ. Losses at the gene ends were 6 bases for V and 0 bases for J; bases not matched to a gene: 11. The CDR3 spells CASRGGWRSHSYNEQFF. The CDR3 DNA sequence: TGTGCCAGCAGGGGGGGGTGGAGAAGTCACTCCTACAATGAGCAGTTCTTC. Using reference TRBV7-8 and TRBJ2-1 for the parts outside the CDR3, the full variable domain is GAGVSQSPRYKVAKRGQDVALRCDPISGHVSLFWYQQALGQGPEFLTYFQNEAQLDKSGLPSDRFFAERPEGSVSTLKIQRTQQEDSAVYLCASRGGWRSHSYNEQFFGPGTRLTVL.

In its sample, this clonotype was seen many times. This chain links TRBV12-3 or TRBV12-4 with TRBJ2-6; no firm D call. Trimming removed 5 bases at V and 0 bases at J, with 8 bases between. The CDR3 loop spans 15 amino acids. Here the CDR3 reads CASSPRPSGANVLTF. Here the CDR3 DNA reads TGTGCCAGCAGTCCCCGGCCCTCTGGGGCCAACGTCCTGACTTTC.

This clonotype was observed a handful of times. The V call is TRBV12-3 or TRBV12-4, the J call TRBJ1-6; D may be TRBD1 (5 bases). This CDR3 is 12 amino acids long. Trimming removed 9 bases at V and 7 bases at J, with 10 bases between. CDR3 nucleotide sequence: TGTGCCAGTGGACACCCCAATTCACCCCTCCACTTT. This codes for CASGHPNSPLHF.

This clonotype has a handful of counts. The chain carries TRBV5-1 and TRBJ2-1; TRBD2 agrees at 9 bases. This CDR3 has 17 amino acids. Per the germline V gene, CDR1 is SGHRS and CDR2 is YFSETQ. With 1 base clipped from V and 3 bases from J, the junction kept 8 bases outside the gene matches. The CDR3 loop is CASSLSRGTSLYNEQFF. CDR3 DNA: TGCGCCAGCAGCTTGTCCCGGGGGACTAGCCTCTACAATGAGCAGTTCTTC.

This clonotype was observed at least ten times. The chain employs TRBV29-1 and TRBJ1-2; D gene unclear. With 0 bases removed from V and 5 bases from J, the gap between germline ends came to 10 bases. The CDR3 contains 13 residues. Germline CDR1 and CDR2: SQVTM and ANQGSEA. The DNA for the CDR3 is TGCAGCGTTGAAGACCGGCTTTCTTATGGCTACACCTTC. Its protein product is CSVEDRLSYGYTF.

This clonotype appeared many times. This sequence joins TRBV5-1 and TRBJ2-1; the D is unclear. This CDR3 contains 16 residues. With 0 bases removed from V and 2 bases from J, the gap between germline ends came to 12 bases. The germline V gene encodes CDR1 SGHRS and CDR2 YFSETQ. The CDR3 is CASSLVGMNAYNEQFF. The CDR3 nucleotides are TGCGCCAGCAGCTTGGTAGGGATGAACGCCTACAATGAGCAGTTCTTC.

This clonotype was recorded at least ten times. Here the CDR3 DNA reads TGTGCCACCAGCAGTCCGGGACATCTGAACACCGGGGAGCTGTTTTTT. It is translated as CATSSPGHLNTGELFF. The chain has TRBV15 and TRBJ2-2; possibly TRBD1 for D (6 bases). This CDR3 has 16 residues. V shed 3 bases and J shed 1 base, with 12 bases lying between them. The germline V gene encodes CDR1 LNHNV and CDR2 YYDKDF (reference sequence).

The V and J genes are TRBV12-3 or TRBV12-4 and TRBJ2-3, with D possibly being TRBD1 or TRBD2 (5 bases each). CDR3 size: 13 residues. The V end lost 4 bases, the J end lost 4 bases, and 9 bases lay between the germline ends. The CDR3 bases are TGTGCCAGCAGTTGGGGACCGGCAGATACGCAGTATTTT. This sequence encodes CASSWGPADTQYF.

This clonotype was detected a few times. The chain couples TRBV11-2 to TRBJ2-1; D may correspond to TRBD1 or TRBD2 (5 bases each). V was cut by 1 base and J by 2 bases, with 12 bases left in between. Germline V lookup: CDR1 SGHAT, CDR2 FQNNGV. This CDR3 has 16 residues. CDR3 DNA sequence: TGTGCCAGCAGCTTAGGACCGGGGCCGCCCTACAATGAGCAGTTCTTC. The encoded protein is CASSLGPGPPYNEQFF.

This sequence joins TRBV5-8 and TRBJ1-2, with TRBD1 matching over 9 bases. Germline V gene data show CDR1 as SGHTS and CDR2 as YDEGEE. V gave up 1 base and J gave up 6 bases; unmatched junction bases: 13. There are 17 residues in the CDR3. DNA for the CDR3: TGTGCCAGCAGCTTGAGCCCGGCTGGGAACAGGGGGCATGGCTACACCTTC. Protein: CASSLSPAGNRGHGYTF. The full variable domain, rest sourced from reference TRBV5-8 and TRBJ1-2, is EAGVTQSPTHLIKTRGQQATLRCSPISGHTSVYWYQQALGLGLQFLLWYDEGEERNRGNFPPRFSGRQFPNYSSELNVNALELEDSALYLCASSLSPAGNRGHGYTFGSGTRLTVV.

This clonotype has ten or more counts. The gene calls are TRBV5-1 and TRBJ2-6; D is possibly TRBD2 (5 bases). This CDR3 has 19 residues. The germline V gene encodes CDR1 SGHRS and CDR2 YFSETQ. Trimming removed 0 bases at V and 0 bases at J, with 16 bases between. CDR3 residues: CASSLAAGVSLSGANVLTF. The CDR3 DNA reads as TGCGCCAGCAGCTTGGCCGCGGGCGTCTCTCTCTCTGGGGCCAACGTCCTGACTTTC.

The table lists this clonotype with many counts. V usage is TRBV11-2 and J usage is TRBJ2-2; no firm D call. The length of the CDR3 is 12 residues. Per germline, CDR1 SGHAT and CDR2 FQNNGV. The V gene lost 5 bases and the J gene lost 7 bases, with 8 bases spanning the gap. CDR3 protein: CASSPVGGELFF. In DNA form, the CDR3 reads TGTGCCAGCAGCCCCGTGGGCGGGGAGCTGTTTTTT.

This clonotype was seen many times. The chain recombines TRBV4-1 with TRBJ1-1; D possibly corresponds to TRBD1 (6 bases). Trimming left V 1 base short and J 1 base short, with 10 bases between. Germline lookup yields CDR1 MGHRA and CDR2 YSYEKL. The length of the CDR3 is 15 residues. CDR3 coding DNA: TGCGCCAGCAGCCAAGCCCCGGGGGCGAACACTGAAGCTTTCTTT. Translated: CASSQAPGANTEAFF.

This clonotype appeared many times. This rearrangement joins TRBV7-2 to TRBJ2-1; no definite D call. V lost 1 base to trimming and J lost 0 bases, with 10 bases between them. This CDR3 has 16 amino acids. Germline CDR1 SGHTA, CDR2 FQGNSA. CDR3 protein: CASSLGALFSYNEQFF. The DNA of the CDR3 is TGTGCCAGCAGCTTAGGGGCTTTGTTCTCCTACAATGAGCAGTTCTTC.

This clonotype was detected ten times or more. The rearrangement joins TRBV7-2 to TRBJ2-7, with no clear D. Germline V gene lookup returns CDR1 SGHTA and CDR2 FQGNSA. The CDR3 contains 14 residues. V shed 1 base and J shed 3 bases, with 10 bases lying between them. CDR3 nucleotide sequence: TGTGCCAGCAGCTTAGGGCCAGGCCTCTACGAGCAGTACTTC. It is translated as CASSLGPGLYEQYF.

V and J are TRBV7-6 and TRBJ2-5; 7 positions match TRBD1. This CDR3 spans 15 amino acids. Per the germline V gene, CDR1 is SGHVS and CDR2 is FNYEAQ. After removal of 1 base from V and 4 bases from J, the junction contained 6 bases not matched to a gene. Here the CDR3 DNA reads TGTGCCAGCAGCTTAGAGGGACAGCCTTTAGAGACCCAGTACTTC. Encoded protein: CASSLEGQPLETQYF. The entire variable domain, with the rest obtained from reference TRBV7-6 and TRBJ2-5, is as follows: GAGVSQSPRYKVTKRGQDVALRCDPISGHVSLYWYRQALGQGPEFLTYFNYEAQQDKSGLPNDRFSAERPEGSISTLTIQRTEQRDSAMYRCASSLEGQPLETQYFGPGTRLLVL.

At least ten counts were recorded for this clonotype. The DNA for the CDR3 is TGTGCCAGCAGCTGGAGGGCGGGAAATGAGCAGTTCTTC. Translated: CASSWRAGNEQFF. This chain joins TRBV14 and TRBJ2-1; possibly TRBD2 for D (6 bases). This CDR3 has 13 amino acids. From germline, CDR1 is SGHDN and CDR2 FVKESK. Deletions cut 5 bases from V and 7 bases from J, with 12 bases between.

The V gene is TRBV4-3, the J gene TRBJ2-3; no reliable D call. CDR3 length: 16 residues. Germline values: CDR1 LGHNA, CDR2 YSLEER. V was shortened by 0 bases and J by 0 bases, with 10 bases between the two germline ends. CDR3 amino acids: CASSQDPGRSTDTQYF. DNA of the CDR3: TGCGCCAGCAGCCAAGATCCCGGCCGGAGCACAGATACGCAGTATTTT.

The chain uses TRBV20-1 and TRBJ2-3; 7 nucleotides align to TRBD2. The J segment lost 3 bases and the V segment lost 5 bases, leaving 8 bases of the junction unmatched. The CDR3 consists of 14 residues. CDR1 DFQATT and CDR2 SNEGSKA come from the germline V gene (reference sequence). As DNA, the CDR3 is TGCAGTGCTCATTATGGCGGGAGAACAGATACGCAGTATTTT. Amino acid sequence: CSAHYGGRTDTQYF.

This clonotype was picked up a small number of times. This sequence joins TRBV6-2 or TRBV6-3 and TRBJ2-7; D remains unclear. The CDR3 contains 12 residues. V gave up 8 bases and J gave up 3 bases, with 11 bases separating them. From germline, CDR1 is MNHEY and CDR2 SVGEGT. CDR3 sequence (DNA): TGTGCCAGCGGCAGAAGTGACTACGAGCAGTACTTC. This translates into CASGRSDYEQYF.

The V gene is TRBV3-1, the J gene TRBJ2-5; tentatively, D is TRBD2 (5 bases). Germline V lookup: CDR1 LGHDT, CDR2 YNNKEL (reference sequence). CDR3 length equals 16 residues. The V end was cut by 1 base, the J end by 5 bases, with 17 bases between. In DNA, the CDR3 is TGTGCCAGCAGCCAAGCGTGGCGGATGTCGGGGGAGACCCAGTACTTC. This translates into CASSQAWRMSGETQYF.

This clonotype was picked up many times. The chain links TRBV3-1 to TRBJ2-1; possibly TRBD1 for D (5 bases). The V and J ends lost 3 bases and 4 bases respectively, with 16 bases between them. The CDR3 extends over 16 amino acids. Germline V gene data show CDR1 as LGHDT and CDR2 as YNNKEL (reference sequence). CDR3 sequence: CASSHRGQGSYNEQFF. DNA for the CDR3: TGTGCCAGCAGCCACCGAGGCCAGGGATCATACAATGAGCAGTTCTTC.

In its sample, this clonotype was seen many times. The chain carries TRBV6-2 or TRBV6-3 and TRBJ2-1, with a weak D call TRBD2 (6 bases). The V gene lost 0 bases and the J gene lost 1 base, with 13 bases spanning the gap. Germline V gives CDR1 MNHEY, CDR2 SVGEGT. This CDR3 region has 17 residues. The CDR3 here is CASSYSSLADSYNEQFF. The CDR3 DNA reads TGTGCCAGCAGTTACTCGAGTTTAGCGGATTCCTACAATGAGCAGTTCTTC.

This clonotype was counted only a few times. This chain uses TRBV28 with TRBJ1-2; no firm D call. Trimming removed 5 bases from V and 1 base from J, with 5 bases in between. The germline CDR1 and CDR2 sequences are MDHEN and SYDVKM. The CDR3 contains 12 residues. The CDR3 DNA sequence: TGTGCCAGCAGTCAGCTTAACTATGGCTACACCTTC. The encoded protein is CASSQLNYGYTF.

This clonotype was detected many times. This rearrangement joins TRBV28 to TRBJ2-7; D unresolved. The germline CDR1 and CDR2 sequences are MDHEN and SYDVKM. Trimming pared 10 bases from V and 4 bases from J, leaving 14 bases between. This CDR3 is built from 12 residues. The CDR3 spells CATRSYGYEQYF. CDR3 bases: TGTGCCACCAGATCGTACGGTTACGAGCAGTACTTC.

This clonotype was recorded many times. The chain uses TRBV14 and TRBJ2-1, with 12 bases lining up with TRBD1. The CDR3 sequence is 16 residues long. From germline, CDR1 is SGHDN and CDR2 FVKESK. The V and J ends lost 1 base and 8 bases, in that order; junction bases with no gene match: 6. In DNA form, the CDR3 reads TGTGCCAGCAGCCAAGGAGGCGGGACAGGGGGCCATGAGCAGTTCTTC. Encoded protein: CASSQGGGTGGHEQFF. The whole variable domain, filled in from reference TRBV14 and TRBJ2-1, reads EAGVTQFPSHSVIEKGQTVTLRCDPISGHDNLYWYRRVMGKEIKFLLHFVKESKQDESGMPNNRFLAERTGGTYSTLKVQPAELEDSGVYFCASSQGGGTGGHEQFFGPGTRLTVL.